The clone carrying this T cell receptor (beta chain) came up a few times. V was shortened by 6 bases and J by 5 bases, with 16 bases between the two germline ends. Per the germline V gene, CDR1 is LNHDA and CDR2 is SQIVND (reference sequence). CDR3 length: 15 residues. Per the authors' pipeline: Amplifying reference gene primers gave estimates of nucleated cell counts. Clones were read by immunoSEQ multiplex PCR, and TCRdb kept only the in-frame ones, dropping some. V, J and clone size were drawn from that table, and D and trimming were deduced from the DNA. The data show around 250,000 clones, about 83% seen once. The sample is drawn from a study of blood T cell repertoires in COVID-19. Study details: Sites in the United States, Italy and Spain provided acute and convalescent COVID-19 samples. T cells, B-cell-depleted T cells, or PBMCs supplied cDNA or gDNA.

The material sequenced was peripheral blood. The chain has TRBV19 and TRBJ2-2, with D perhaps TRBD2 (5 bases). The receptor was derived from a young man who had recovered from COVID-19. CDR3 sequence: CASRYAGGVTGELFF. CDR3 in DNA: TGTGCCAGTAGATATGCAGGAGGCGTAACCGGGGAGCTGTTTTTT.